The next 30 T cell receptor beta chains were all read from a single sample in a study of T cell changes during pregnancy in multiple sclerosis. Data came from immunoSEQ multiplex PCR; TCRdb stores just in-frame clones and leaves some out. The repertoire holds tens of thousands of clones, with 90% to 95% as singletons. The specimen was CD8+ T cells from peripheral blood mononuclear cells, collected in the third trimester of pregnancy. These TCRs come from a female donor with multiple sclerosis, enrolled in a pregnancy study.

The CDR3 nucleotides read TGTGCCAGTAGTATAGAAGCTAGCGGGAGGACAGATACGCAGTATTTT. It encodes CASSIEASGRTDTQYF. The chain recombines TRBV19 with TRBJ2-3, with TRBD2 matching over 11 bases. Germline V lookup: CDR1 LNHDA, CDR2 SQIVND (reference sequence). This CDR3 has 16 amino acids. Trimming at V came to 0 bases and at J to 3 bases, leaving 2 bases not matched to a gene.

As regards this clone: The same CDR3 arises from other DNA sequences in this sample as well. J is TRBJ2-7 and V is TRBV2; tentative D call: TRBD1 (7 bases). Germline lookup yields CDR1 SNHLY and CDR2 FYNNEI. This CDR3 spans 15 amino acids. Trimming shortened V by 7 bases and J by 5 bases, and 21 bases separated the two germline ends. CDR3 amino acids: CASTGGGRPGHEQYF. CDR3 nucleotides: TGTGCCAGCACCGGAGGGGGCCGCCCTGGGCACGAGCAGTACTTC.

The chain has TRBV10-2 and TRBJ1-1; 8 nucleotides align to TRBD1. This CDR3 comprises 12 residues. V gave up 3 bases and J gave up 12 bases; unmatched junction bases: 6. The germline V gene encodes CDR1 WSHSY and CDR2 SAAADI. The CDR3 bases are TGCGCCAGCAGTGACAGGGGGCCAGAAACTTTCTTT. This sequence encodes CASSDRGPETFF.

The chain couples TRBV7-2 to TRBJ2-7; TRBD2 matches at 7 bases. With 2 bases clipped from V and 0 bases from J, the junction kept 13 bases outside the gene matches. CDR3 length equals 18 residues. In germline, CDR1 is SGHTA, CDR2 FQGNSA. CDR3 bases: TGTGCCAGCAGCTTAATCCTTTCACTAGCGATCCACTCCTACGAGCAGTACTTC. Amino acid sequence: CASSLILSLAIHSYEQYF.

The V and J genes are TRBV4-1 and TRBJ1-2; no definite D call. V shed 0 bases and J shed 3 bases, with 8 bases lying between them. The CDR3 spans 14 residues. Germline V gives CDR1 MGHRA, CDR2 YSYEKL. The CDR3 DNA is TGCGCCAGCAGCCAAGACATAGGAGACTATGGCTACACCTTC. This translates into CASSQDIGDYGYTF.

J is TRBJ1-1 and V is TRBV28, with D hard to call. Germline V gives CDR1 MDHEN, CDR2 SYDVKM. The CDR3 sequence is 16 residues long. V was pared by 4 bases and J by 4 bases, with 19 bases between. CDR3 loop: CASSSLGYLEGTEAFF. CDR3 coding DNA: TGTGCCAGCAGTTCCTTAGGGTACCTAGAGGGCACTGAAGCTTTCTTT.

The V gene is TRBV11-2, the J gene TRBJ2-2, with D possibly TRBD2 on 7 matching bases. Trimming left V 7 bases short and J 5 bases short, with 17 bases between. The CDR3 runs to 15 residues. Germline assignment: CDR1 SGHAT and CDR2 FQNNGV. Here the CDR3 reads CASNLRGGLTGELFF. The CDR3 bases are TGTGCCAGCAACTTGAGGGGGGGGCTAACCGGGGAGCTGTTTTTT. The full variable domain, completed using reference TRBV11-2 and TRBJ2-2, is EAGVAQSPRYKIIEKRQSVAFWCNPISGHATLYWYQQILGQGPKLLIQFQNNGVVDDSQLPKDRFSAERLKGVDSTLKIQPAKLEDSAVYLCASNLRGGLTGELFFGEGSRLTVL.

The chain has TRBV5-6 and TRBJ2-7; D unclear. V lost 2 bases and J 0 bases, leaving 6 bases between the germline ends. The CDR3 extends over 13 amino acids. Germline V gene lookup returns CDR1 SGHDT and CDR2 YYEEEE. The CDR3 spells CASSLDISYEQYF. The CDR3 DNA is TGTGCCAGCAGCTTAGACATCTCCTACGAGCAGTACTTC.

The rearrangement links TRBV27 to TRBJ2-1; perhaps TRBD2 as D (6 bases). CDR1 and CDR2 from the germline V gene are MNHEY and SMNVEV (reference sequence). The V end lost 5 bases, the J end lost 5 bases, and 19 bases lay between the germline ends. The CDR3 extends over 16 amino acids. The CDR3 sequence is CASSRGPGTEHNEQFF. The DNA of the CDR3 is TGTGCCAGCAGTCGAGGACCCGGGACTGAGCACAATGAGCAGTTCTTC.

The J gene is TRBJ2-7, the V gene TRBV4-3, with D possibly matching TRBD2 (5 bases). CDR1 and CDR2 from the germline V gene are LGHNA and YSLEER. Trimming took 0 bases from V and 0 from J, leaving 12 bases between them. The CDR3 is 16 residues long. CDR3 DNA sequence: TGCGCCAGCAGCCAAGAAAAACGGGAAAGCTCCTACGAGCAGTACTTC. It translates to CASSQEKRESSYEQYF.

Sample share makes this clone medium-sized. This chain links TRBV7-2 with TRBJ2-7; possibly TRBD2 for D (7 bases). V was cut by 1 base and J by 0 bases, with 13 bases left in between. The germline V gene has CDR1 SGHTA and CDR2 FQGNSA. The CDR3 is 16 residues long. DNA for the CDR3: TGTGCCAGCAGCTTAGATGCGGGGGCCGGCTCCTACGAGCAGTACTTC. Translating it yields CASSLDAGAGSYEQYF.

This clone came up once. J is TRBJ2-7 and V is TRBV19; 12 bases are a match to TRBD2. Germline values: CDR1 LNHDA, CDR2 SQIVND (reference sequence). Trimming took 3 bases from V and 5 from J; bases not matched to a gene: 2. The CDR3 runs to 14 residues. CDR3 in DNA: TGTGCCAGTAGTATGACTAGCGGGAGCCACGAGCAGTACTTC. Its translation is CASSMTSGSHEQYF.

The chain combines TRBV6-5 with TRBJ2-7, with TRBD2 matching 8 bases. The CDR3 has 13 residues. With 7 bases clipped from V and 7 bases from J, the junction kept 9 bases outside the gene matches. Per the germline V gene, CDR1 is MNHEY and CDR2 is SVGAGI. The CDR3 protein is CASTDGGAREQYF. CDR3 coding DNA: TGTGCCAGCACCGACGGGGGGGCTCGGGAGCAGTACTTC.

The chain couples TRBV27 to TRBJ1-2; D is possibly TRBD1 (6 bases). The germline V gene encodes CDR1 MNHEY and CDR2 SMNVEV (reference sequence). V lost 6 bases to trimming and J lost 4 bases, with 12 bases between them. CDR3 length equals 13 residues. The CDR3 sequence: CASRSGQFYGYTF. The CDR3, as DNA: TGTGCCAGCAGATCCGGACAGTTCTATGGCTACACCTTC.

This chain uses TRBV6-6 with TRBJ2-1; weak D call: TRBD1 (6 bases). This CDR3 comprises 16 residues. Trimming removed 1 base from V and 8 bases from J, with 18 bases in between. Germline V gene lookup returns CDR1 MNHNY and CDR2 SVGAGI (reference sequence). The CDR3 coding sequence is TGTGCCAGCAGTTACTTGGGACACCTAGGGGGTGATGAGCAGTTCTTC. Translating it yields CASSYLGHLGGDEQFF.

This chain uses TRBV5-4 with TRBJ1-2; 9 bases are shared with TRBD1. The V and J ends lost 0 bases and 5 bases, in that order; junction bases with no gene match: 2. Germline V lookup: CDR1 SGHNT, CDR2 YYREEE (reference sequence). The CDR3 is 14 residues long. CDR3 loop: CASSLEQGAYGYTF. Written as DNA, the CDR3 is TGTGCCAGCAGCTTGGAACAGGGGGCGTATGGCTACACCTTC.

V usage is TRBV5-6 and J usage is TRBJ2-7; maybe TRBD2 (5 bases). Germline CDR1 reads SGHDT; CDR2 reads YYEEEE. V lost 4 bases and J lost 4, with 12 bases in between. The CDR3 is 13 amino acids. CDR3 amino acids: CASSPRLTYEQYF. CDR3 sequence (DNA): TGTGCCAGCAGCCCTAGACTAACGTACGAGCAGTACTTC.

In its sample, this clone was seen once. As DNA, the CDR3 is TGTGCCAGCAGTTACGAACCGCGGGCCTACGAGCAGTACTTC. Translating it yields CASSYEPRAYEQYF. The rearrangement links TRBV27 to TRBJ2-7, with D perhaps matching TRBD2 (5 bases). Germline CDR1 is MNHEY and CDR2 is SMNVEV (reference sequence). The CDR3 spans 14 residues. V dropped 4 bases and J dropped 2 bases, with 12 bases sitting between them.

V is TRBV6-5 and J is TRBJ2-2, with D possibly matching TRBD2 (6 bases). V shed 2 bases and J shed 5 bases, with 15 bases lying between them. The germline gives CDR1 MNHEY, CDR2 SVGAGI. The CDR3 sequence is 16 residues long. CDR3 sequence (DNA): TGTGCCAGCAGTTACCTGGCGGAGGGTAATACCGGGGAGCTGTTTTTT. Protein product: CASSYLAEGNTGELFF.

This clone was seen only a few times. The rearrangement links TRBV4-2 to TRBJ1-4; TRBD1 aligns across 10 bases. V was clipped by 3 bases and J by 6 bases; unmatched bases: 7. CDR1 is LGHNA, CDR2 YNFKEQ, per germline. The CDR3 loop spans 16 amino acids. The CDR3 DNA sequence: TGTGCCAGCAGCCAGGCGACCGGGACAGGGGATGAAAAACTGTTTTTT. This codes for CASSQATGTGDEKLFF.

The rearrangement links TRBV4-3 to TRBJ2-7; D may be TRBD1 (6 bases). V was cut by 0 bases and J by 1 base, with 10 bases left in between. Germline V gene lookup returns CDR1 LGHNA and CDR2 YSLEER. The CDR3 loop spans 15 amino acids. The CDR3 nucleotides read TGCGCCAGCAGCCAAGACCCAACAGGGTCCTACGAGCAGTACTTC. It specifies CASSQDPTGSYEQYF.

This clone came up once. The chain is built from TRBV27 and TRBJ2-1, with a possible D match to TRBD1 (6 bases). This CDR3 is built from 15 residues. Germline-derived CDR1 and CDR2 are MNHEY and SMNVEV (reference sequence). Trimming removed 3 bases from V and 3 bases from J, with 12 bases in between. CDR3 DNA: TGTGCCAGCAGTTTTAACAGGGCCTACTACAATGAGCAGTTCTTC. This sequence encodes CASSFNRAYYNEQFF.

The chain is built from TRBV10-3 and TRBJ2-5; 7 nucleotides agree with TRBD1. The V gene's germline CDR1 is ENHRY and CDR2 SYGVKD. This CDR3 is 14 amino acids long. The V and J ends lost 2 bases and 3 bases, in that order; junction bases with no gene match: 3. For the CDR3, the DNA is TGTGCCATCAGTGAGGAAGGGGGCAAAGAGACCCAGTACTTC. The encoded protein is CAISEEGGKETQYF.

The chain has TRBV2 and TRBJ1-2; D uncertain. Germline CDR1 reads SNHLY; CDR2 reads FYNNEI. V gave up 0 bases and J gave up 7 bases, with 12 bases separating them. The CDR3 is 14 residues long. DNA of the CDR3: TGTGCCAGCAGTGAAGCTGCGGAGCTATTTGGCTACACCTTC. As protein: CASSEAAELFGYTF.

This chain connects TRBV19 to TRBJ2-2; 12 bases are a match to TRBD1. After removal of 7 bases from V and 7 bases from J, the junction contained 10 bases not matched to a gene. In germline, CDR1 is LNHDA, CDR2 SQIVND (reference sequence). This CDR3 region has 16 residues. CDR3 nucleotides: TGTGCCAGTACCCCGGGACAGGGGGCATTAGGCGGGGAGCTGTTTTTT. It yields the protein CASTPGQGALGGELFF.

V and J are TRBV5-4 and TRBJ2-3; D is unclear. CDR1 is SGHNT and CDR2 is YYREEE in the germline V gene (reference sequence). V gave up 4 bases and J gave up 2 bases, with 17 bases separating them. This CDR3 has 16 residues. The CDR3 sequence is CASSPAGEPNTDTQYF. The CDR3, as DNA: TGTGCCAGCAGCCCCGCCGGAGAACCCAACACAGATACGCAGTATTTT.

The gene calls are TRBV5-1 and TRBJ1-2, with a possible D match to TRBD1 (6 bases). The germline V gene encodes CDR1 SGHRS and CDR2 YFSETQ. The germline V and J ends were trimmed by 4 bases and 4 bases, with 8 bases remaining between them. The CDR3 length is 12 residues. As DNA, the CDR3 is TGCGCCAGCAGCCCGGACAGCTATGGCTACACCTTC. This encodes CASSPDSYGYTF.

CDR3 in DNA: TGTGCCAGCAGTGTCCACAGGGGCCAACGGTACACTGAAGCTTTCTTT. As protein: CASSVHRGQRYTEAFF. The V call is TRBV6-1, the J call TRBJ1-1; 7 nucleotides match TRBD1. Per the germline V gene, CDR1 is MNHNS and CDR2 is SASEGT. V was clipped by 4 bases and J by 3 bases; unmatched bases: 11. This CDR3 has 16 amino acids.

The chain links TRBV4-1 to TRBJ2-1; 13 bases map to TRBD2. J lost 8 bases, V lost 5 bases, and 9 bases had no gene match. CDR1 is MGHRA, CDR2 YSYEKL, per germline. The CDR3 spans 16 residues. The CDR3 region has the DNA TGCGCCAGCAGCAACCGGGCCGGACTAGCGGGAGATGAGCAGTTCTTC. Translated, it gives CASSNRAGLAGDEQFF.

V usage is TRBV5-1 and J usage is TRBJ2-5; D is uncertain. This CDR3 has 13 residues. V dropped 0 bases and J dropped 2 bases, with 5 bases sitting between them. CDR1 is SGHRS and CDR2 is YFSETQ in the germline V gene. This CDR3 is CASSLDYQETQYF. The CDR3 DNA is TGCGCCAGCAGCTTGGACTATCAAGAGACCCAGTACTTC.